This is a list of T cell receptor beta chains from one sample in a study of T cell responses to AZD1222 COVID-19 vaccine. The data were produced by immunoSEQ multiplex PCR, yet TCRdb's version contains in-frame clones alone and is incomplete. Of 100,000 to 140,000 clones in the sample, about nine tenths were seen once. The source was peripheral blood, collected 28 days after the second AZD1222 dose. These receptors came from an adult who received the AZD1222 COVID-19 vaccine. Each CDR3 is given without its conserved first and last residue.

v_call: TRBV11-3
cdr3_aa: ASRQGYTGELF

v_call: TRBV5-1
cdr3_aa: ASSLFGTLSYGYT

v_call: TRBV6-5
cdr3_aa: ASSNIQGVPEAF

v_call: TRBV25-1
cdr3_aa: ASRDSGSSYNEQF

v_call: TRBV5-6
cdr3_aa: ASSLTGTYTDTQY

v_call: TRBV7-8
cdr3_aa: ASSSSDRGDQPQH

v_call: TRBV2
cdr3_aa: ASSEPIAGGGNEQF

v_call: TRBV19
cdr3_aa: ASSIDGDSYGYT

v_call: TRBV11-1
cdr3_aa: ASSLGDRAQETQY

v_call: TRBV4-1
cdr3_aa: ASSQAGTSLAKNIQY

v_call: TRBV18
cdr3_aa: ASSLRDRVPDTQY

v_call: TRBV7-2
cdr3_aa: ASSLSGLAGLSSYNEQF

v_call: TRBV7-2
cdr3_aa: ASSLLLGTEAF

v_call: TRBV9
cdr3_aa: ASSVDKGGWGTMYGYT

v_call: TRBV2
cdr3_aa: ASTPGQGQNIQY

v_call: TRBV11-2
cdr3_aa: ASSLPTSGSPQETQY

v_call: TRBV20-1
cdr3_aa: SALTGREQY